This TCR beta chain appears in the sequencing data of a study of regulatory T cells in long-lasting Graves disease. This clonotype was detected ten times or more. Arm-PCR of CDR3 regions with iRepertoire HTBI primers generated TCR beta libraries. TCRdb re-derived calls from the multiplex PCR reads in MiXCR, one entry per CDR3 protein. This table holds about 430,000 distinct CDR3 sequences, 15% found once. Time point meaning: newly diagnosed GD, antithyroid drugs for less than 3 months. PBMC RNA served as the TCR library source. Germline V gene data show CDR1 as MDHEN and CDR2 as SYDVKM. CDR3 size: 17 residues. V was clipped by 5 bases and J by 0 bases, with 19 bases between them. This sample was shared with a second study, whose subject was T cells in Graves' hyperthyroidism and ophthalmopathy. Per that paper: Each patient was aged 18 to 65 and had newly diagnosed hyperthyroidism of under 2 months' duration.

V is TRBV28 and J is TRBJ2-5; no reliable D call. The sequencing used peripheral blood mononuclear cells (PBMCs), collected at new diagnosis, from a patient treated with antithyroid drugs. The receptor was isolated from a woman in her 40s with Graves disease. The CDR3 DNA follows: TGTGCCAGCAGTCCCATCTATGACACGGCGTACCAAGAGACCCAGTACTTC. Amino acids: CASSPIYDTAYQETQYF.